Listed below are T cell receptor beta chains from one sample, sequenced in a study of OX40 agonist ivuxolimab in advanced cancers. The data were produced by immunoSEQ multiplex PCR, yet TCRdb's version contains in-frame clones alone and is incomplete. The sample holds several thousand clones, around 78% seen once. The sequencing here drew on CD4+ or CD8+ T cells sorted from blood, taken in a trial of the OX40 agonist ivuxolimab. These receptors came from an adult with an advanced solid tumor such as melanoma, head and neck, liver or kidney cancer. Each CDR3 is given with its conserved first and last residue. D genes are given only for firm matches. Not every row has a clone size; where given, it reads once, few, many or a size class.

abundance	v_gene	d_gene	j_gene	CDR3aa	CDR3nt
once	TRBV15	NA	TRBJ1-2	CATSRDLGTAFGYTF	TGTGCCACCAGCAGAGATTTGGGGACCGCATTTGGCTACACCTTC
NA	TRBV4-1	TRBD1	TRBJ2-7	CASSLTGQGFSYEQYF	TGCGCCAGCAGCCTTACGGGACAGGGATTTTCCTACGAGCAGTACTTC
NA	TRBV9	NA	TRBJ2-3	CASSHPRRGGSTDTQYF	TGTGCCAGCAGCCATCCTAGGAGGGGGGGTAGCACAGATACGCAGTATTTT
NA	TRBV7-6	TRBD1	TRBJ2-5	CASSARTGVYQETQYF	TGTGCCAGCAGCGCCCGGACAGGGGTGTACCAAGAGACCCAGTACTTC
NA	TRBV7-3	TRBD1	TRBJ2-5	CASSSTGQSSGQETQYF	TGTGCCAGCAGCTCAACGGGACAGTCGAGCGGTCAAGAGACCCAGTACTTC
NA	TRBV7-9	TRBD1	TRBJ2-5	CASSLQDRGRQETQYF	TGTGCCAGCAGCTTACAAGACAGGGGACGGCAAGAGACCCAGTACTTC
NA	TRBV27	NA	TRBJ1-5	CASSLGAPGLNQPQHF	TGTGCCAGCAGTTTAGGAGCACCCGGCCTTAATCAGCCCCAGCATTTT
medium-sized	TRBV4-2	TRBD2	TRBJ2-2	CASSPEGRGTDTGELFF	TGTGCCAGCAGCCCCGAAGGGAGGGGCACGGACACCGGGGAGCTGTTTTTT
once	TRBV4-2	TRBD1	TRBJ1-1	CASSQEQGGPNTEAFF	TGTGCCAGCAGCCAAGAACAGGGGGGCCCGAACACTGAAGCTTTCTTT
NA	TRBV4-3	NA	TRBJ1-3	CASSQERTGRTFSGNTIYF	TGCGCCAGCAGCCAAGAACGAACTGGGAGGACCTTCTCTGGAAACACCATATATTTT
NA	TRBV11-3	NA	TRBJ2-7	CASSFLPAYEQYF	TGTGCCAGCAGCTTTTTGCCAGCCTACGAGCAGTACTTC
NA	TRBV10-3	TRBD1	TRBJ2-1	CAISERDRESYNEQFF	TGTGCCATCAGTGAGCGGGACAGAGAATCCTACAATGAGCAGTTCTTC
NA	TRBV5-5	NA	TRBJ1-1	CASQGLNTEAFF	TGTGCCAGCCAGGGGCTGAACACTGAAGCTTTCTTT
NA	TRBV30	NA	TRBJ1-5	CVIVCGGGPQHF	TGTGTGATTGTTTGCGGGGGAGGACCCCAGCATTTT
NA	TRBV4-1	NA	TRBJ2-5	CASSQAREETQYF	TGCGCCAGCAGCCAAGCGAGGGAGGAGACCCAGTACTTC
NA	TRBV9	NA	TRBJ2-7	CASSGIRDYEQYF	TGTGCCAGCAGCGGGATCCGGGACTACGAGCAGTACTTC
NA	TRBV9	TRBD1	TRBJ2-7	CASSEGQADEQYF	TGTGCCAGCAGCGAGGGACAGGCTGACGAGCAGTACTTC
NA	TRBV5-1	TRBD2	TRBJ2-5	CASSPGLAGYQETQYF	TGCGCCAGCAGTCCGGGACTAGCGGGCTACCAAGAGACCCAGTACTTC
NA	TRBV7-2	NA	TRBJ1-3	CASSLADGYPSGNTIYF	TGTGCCAGCAGCTTAGCGGACGGCTACCCCTCTGGAAACACCATATATTTT
NA	TRBV2	TRBD1	TRBJ2-2	CASRSQGWLFF	TGTGCCAGCAGGTCACAGGGGTGGCTGTTTTTT
NA	TRBV9	TRBD2	TRBJ2-1	CASSATSGGADEQFF	TGTGCCAGCAGCGCCACTAGCGGGGGGGCCGATGAGCAGTTCTTC
NA	TRBV6-6	NA	TRBJ1-1	CASSQGPNTEAFF	TGTGCCAGCAGTCAGGGACCTAACACTGAAGCTTTCTTT
NA	TRBV5-1	TRBD1	TRBJ2-7	CASSSPPGQLLPYEQYF	TGCGCCAGCAGCTCCCCGCCGGGACAGCTTCTGCCCTACGAGCAGTACTTC
NA	TRBV9	NA	TRBJ2-1	CASSVIGSYSYNEQFF	TGTGCCAGCAGCGTAATCGGTTCTTACTCCTACAATGAGCAGTTCTTC
NA	TRBV4-1	TRBD1	TRBJ2-7	CASSDGQGSHEQYF	TGCGCCAGCAGCGATGGACAGGGATCGCACGAGCAGTACTTC
NA	TRBV4-2	TRBD2	TRBJ2-1	CASSQGQRDYNEQFF	TGTGCCAGCAGCCAAGGCCAGCGGGACTACAATGAGCAGTTCTTC
NA	TRBV7-9	NA	TRBJ1-1	CASSPRETLNTEAFF	TGTGCCAGCAGCCCCCGGGAGACATTGAACACTGAAGCTTTCTTT
NA	TRBV4-3	TRBD2	TRBJ2-1	CASSHSAGGPNEQFF	TGCGCCAGCAGCCACTCTGCGGGGGGGCCCAATGAGCAGTTCTTC
NA	TRBV11-3	NA	TRBJ2-3	CASSLDSGGSAQYF	TGTGCCAGCAGCTTAGACTCAGGAGGGTCCGCGCAGTATTTT
once	TRBV7-9	TRBD1	TRBJ1-2	CASSPTGTYGYTF	TGTGCCAGCAGCCCGACAGGGACCTATGGCTACACCTTC
NA	TRBV30	NA	TRBJ1-1	CAYLARDHAEAFF	TGTGCCTACCTAGCCAGGGACCACGCCGAAGCTTTCTTT
NA	TRBV9	NA	TRBJ2-2	CASSADTGELFF	TGTGCCAGCAGCGCCGACACCGGGGAGCTGTTTTTT
NA	TRBV7-6	NA	TRBJ1-1	CASSPGGNTEAFF	TGTGCCAGCAGCCCAGGAGGGAACACTGAAGCTTTCTTT
once	TRBV27	NA	TRBJ1-1	CASSLGRTAYTEAFF	TGTGCCAGCAGTTTAGGTAGGACGGCATACACTGAAGCTTTCTTT
NA	TRBV7-9	NA	TRBJ2-1	CASSITDPPDLNEQFF	TGTGCCAGCAGCATCACCGACCCACCAGACCTCAATGAGCAGTTCTTC
NA	TRBV29-1	NA	TRBJ2-7	CSVETDRAYEQYF	TGCAGCGTTGAGACCGACCGGGCCTACGAGCAGTACTTC
NA	TRBV4-2	NA	TRBJ2-4	CASSPGSNIQYF	TGTGCCAGCAGCCCAGGGTCAAACATTCAGTACTTC
NA	TRBV6-4	NA	TRBJ1-5	CASTTGFNQPQHF	TGTGCCAGCACAACAGGGTTCAATCAGCCCCAGCATTTT
NA	TRBV6-5	TRBD1	TRBJ1-5	CASSSGQGSNQPQHF	TGTGCCAGCAGTTCGGGACAGGGCAGCAATCAGCCCCAGCATTTT
NA	TRBV13	NA	TRBJ2-3	CASSSSTDTQYF	TGTGCCAGCAGCTCTTCCACAGATACGCAGTATTTT
NA	TRBV6-6	TRBD1	TRBJ2-7	CASSLRRTGGYEQYF	TGTGCCAGCAGCCTTCGTAGGACAGGGGGCTACGAGCAGTACTTC
NA	TRBV5-1	TRBD1	TRBJ2-7	CASSQQGGYTYEQYF	TGCGCCAGTAGTCAACAGGGGGGATACACCTACGAGCAGTACTTC
NA	TRBV27	NA	TRBJ2-3	CASSFWRADTQYF	TGTGCCAGCAGTTTTTGGAGAGCAGATACGCAGTATTTT
once	TRBV27	TRBD1	TRBJ2-7	CASSFGTGFYEQYF	TGTGCCAGCAGTTTCGGGACAGGGTTCTACGAGCAGTACTTC
NA	TRBV11-2	NA	TRBJ2-7	CASSPDSTYEQYF	TGTGCCAGCAGCCCAGACAGTACCTACGAGCAGTACTTC
few	TRBV4-1	NA	TRBJ1-4	CASAATLNEKLFF	TGCGCCAGCGCCGCGACCCTTAATGAAAAACTGTTTTTT
NA	TRBV7-2	NA	TRBJ2-2	CASRAEISGTGELFF	TGTGCCAGCAGGGCAGAGATATCGGGCACCGGGGAGCTGTTTTTT
few	TRBV27	NA	TRBJ1-2	CASTPRGAYGYTF	TGTGCCAGCACCCCCAGGGGTGCCTATGGCTACACCTTC
NA	TRBV6-7	NA	TRBJ1-2	CASSYGVEDRFSSPPNLLYGYTF	TGTGCCAGCAGTTACGGGGTCGAAGACCGTTTTTCGTCGCCGCCTAACCTCCTCTATGGCTACACCTTC
NA	TRBV6-4	TRBD2	TRBJ2-3	CASSDGLAGFDTQYF	TGTGCCAGCAGCGACGGACTAGCGGGGTTCGATACGCAGTATTTT
large	TRBV5-1	NA	TRBJ2-7	CASSPTQGSYEQYF	TGCGCCAGCAGCCCCACCCAGGGCTCCTACGAGCAGTACTTC
NA	TRBV19	NA	TRBJ1-2	CASSVSGPNGYTF	TGTGCCAGTAGTGTTTCGGGGCCCAATGGCTACACCTTC
NA	TRBV9	NA	TRBJ1-2	CASSVGALGPHSGYTF	TGTGCCAGCAGCGTAGGAGCCCTGGGACCCCACAGCGGCTACACCTTC
medium-sized	TRBV6-5	NA	TRBJ2-1	CASSPQENEQFF	TGTGCCAGCAGTCCACAGGAAAATGAGCAGTTCTTC
once	TRBV29-1	NA	TRBJ2-1	CSFWVGTYNEQFF	TGCAGCTTCTGGGTGGGAACCTACAATGAGCAGTTCTTC